This T cell receptor beta chain comes out of a study of long-term antiretroviral therapy in people with HIV. Across the study: The earliest specimens came about a decade ahead of the 2015 immediate-ART recommendation.

immunoSEQ v3.0 was run at survey level. TCRdb keeps only in-frame clones here, not all; method: immunoSEQ multiplex PCR. The sample lists about 36,000 clones, 94% occurring once. This clone was counted between two and nine times. CDR1 and CDR2 (germline): GTSNPN, SVGIG (reference sequence). Trimming removed 2 bases at V and 3 bases at J, with 14 bases between. This CDR3 is built from 15 residues. Samples held about 0.9-10 million cryopreserved PBMC before DNA extraction. The receptor's source is a woman in her fifties or sixties with HIV. The sequencing here drew on unsorted PBMCs, taken 4.1 years after starting antiretroviral therapy. The rearrangement joins TRBV30 to TRBJ1-5; D is possibly TRBD1 (6 bases). CDR3 DNA sequence: TGTGCCTGGAGTTATTCAGGGACACTCAATCAGCCCCAGCATTTT. The encoded protein is CAWSYSGTLNQPQHF.